This record concerns one TCR beta chain sequence. Antigen unknown. These data are taken from a study of cytomegalovirus exposure and HLA in healthy donors. Overall study context: Unique TCRs numbering some 80 million, obtained from HLA-typed donors, made up an early data release. For the roughly 370 genotyped donors, 80% to 90% fell within the Caucasian-associated ancestry cluster.

CDR3 length equals 16 residues. CDR1 is SGHTA and CDR2 is FQGNSA in the germline V gene. Trimming shortened V by 1 base and J by 2 bases, and 12 bases separated the two germline ends. Overall study findings and caveats: Relative to the approximately 700-donor mean, N-insertions were reportedly fewer in an Asian-associated ancestry cluster in a later analysis. Reports described diagnosis of cytomegalovirus status by the classifier as highly specific and sensitive.

The PCR was carried out with 60 Vbeta primers and 13 Jbeta primers. Some clones are missing from TCRdb's copy, which holds only in-frame ones; the method was immunoSEQ multiplex PCR. Here the sample spans about 190,000 clones, roughly 79% being singletons. The TCR originated in a woman between 18 and 29 years old in good health and CMV-seronegative. This rearrangement joins TRBV7-2 to TRBJ1-5; D perhaps matches TRBD1 (6 bases). The specimen was PBMCs. The CDR3 spells CASSLGPGGGNQPQHF. The CDR3 bases are TGTGCCAGCAGCTTAGGCCCGGGGGGCGGCAATCAGCCCCAGCATTTT. The variable domain in full, with the rest retrieved from reference TRBV7-2 and TRBJ1-5, is GAGVSQSPSNKVTEKGKDVELRCDPISGHTALYWYRQSLGQGLEFLIYFQGNSAPDKSGLPSDRFSAERTGGSVSTLTIQRTQQEDSAVYLCASSLGPGGGNQPQHFGDGTRLSIL.